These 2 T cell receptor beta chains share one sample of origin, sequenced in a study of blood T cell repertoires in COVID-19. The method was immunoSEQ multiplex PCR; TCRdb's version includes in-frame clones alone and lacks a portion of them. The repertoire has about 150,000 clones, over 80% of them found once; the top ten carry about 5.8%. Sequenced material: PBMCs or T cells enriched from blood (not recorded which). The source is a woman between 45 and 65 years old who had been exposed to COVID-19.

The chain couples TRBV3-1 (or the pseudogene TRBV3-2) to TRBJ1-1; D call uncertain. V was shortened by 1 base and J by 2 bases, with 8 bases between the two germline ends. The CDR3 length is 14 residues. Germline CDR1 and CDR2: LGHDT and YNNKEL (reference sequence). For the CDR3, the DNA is TGTGCCAGCAGCCAAGGATTCAGTAACACTGAAGCTTTCTTT. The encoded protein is CASSQGFSNTEAFF.

The CDR3 DNA follows: TGTGCCAGCTCACGACGACAGGGGGCCACAGATACGCAGTATTTT. Protein: CASSRRQGATDTQYF. V usage is TRBV18 and J usage is TRBJ2-3; 10 bases match TRBD1. Trimming cost V 4 bases and J 2 bases; bases outside gene matches: 3. From germline, CDR1 is KGHSH and CDR2 LQKENI. CDR3 length equals 15 residues.